The 26 T cell receptor beta chains presented below share a single source sample, sequenced in a study of shared clonotypes between healthy human individuals. The assay was immunoSEQ multiplex PCR, and TCRdb's table has in-frame clones only and misses some. The top ten hold 0.37% of the sample, which has approximately 2,000,000 clones, 80% to 95% seen once. Sequencing used naive CD4+ T cells from PBMCs. As for subset: CD45RA+ positively selected. These receptors were collected from a man between 18 and 35 years old in good health. Some clones in this sample may be carry-over from other donors' samples.

The chain combines TRBV28 with TRBJ1-1, with D hard to call. CDR3 length: 15 residues. Per germline, CDR1 MDHEN and CDR2 SYDVKM. Trimming cost V 3 bases and J 5 bases, with 16 bases left between them. The CDR3: CASSFRGLGRTEAFF. Here the CDR3 DNA reads TGTGCCAGCAGTTTCAGAGGCCTGGGCCGAACTGAAGCTTTCTTT. Full variable domain (rest looked up from reference TRBV28 and TRBJ1-1): DVKVTQSSRYLVKRTGEKVFLECVQDMDHENMFWYRQDPGLGLRLIYFSYDVKMKEKGDIPEGYSVSREKKERFSLILESASTNQTSMYLCASSFRGLGRTEAFFGQGTRLTVV.

CDR3 residues: CASSSQVGGEQYF. As DNA, the CDR3 is TGCGCCAGCAGCTCCCAGGTCGGTGGGGAGCAGTACTTC. J is TRBJ2-7 and V is TRBV4-3, with D unclear. Germline V lookup: CDR1 LGHNA, CDR2 YSLEER. CDR3 length equals 13 residues. V was shortened by 5 bases and J by 7 bases, with 15 bases between the two germline ends.

This clone was recorded once. The chain carries TRBV19 and TRBJ2-7; the D gene could be TRBD1 or TRBD2 (8 bases each). The germline CDR1 and CDR2 sequences are LNHDA and SQIVND (reference sequence). V shed 3 bases and J shed 3 bases, with 15 bases lying between them. The CDR3 is made up of 15 amino acids. CDR3 loop: CASSIGGDRSYEQYF. CDR3 nucleotides: TGTGCCAGTAGTATCGGGGGGGACAGGAGCTACGAGCAGTACTTC.

This clone was detected only once. This chain links TRBV28 with TRBJ1-1, with D possibly TRBD1 on 5 matching bases. Trimming took off 5 bases at V and 8 bases at J, with 15 bases between the two ends. The CDR3 has 13 residues. Germline assignment: CDR1 MDHEN and CDR2 SYDVKM. CDR3 sequence reads: CASSPPDSSEAFF. In DNA form, the CDR3 reads TGTGCCAGCAGTCCTCCAGACAGTTCCGAAGCTTTCTTT.

This chain links TRBV25-1 with TRBJ2-1; D unresolved. Trimming removed 7 bases at V and 0 bases at J, with 4 bases between. The CDR3 contains 12 residues. Germline V gene lookup returns CDR1 MGHDK and CDR2 SYGVNS. CDR3 DNA: TGTGCCAGCACCTACTCCTACAATGAGCAGTTCTTC. It encodes CASTYSYNEQFF. The full variable domain, with the rest looked up from reference TRBV25-1 and TRBJ2-1, is EADIYQTPRYLVIGTGKKITLECSQTMGHDKMYWYQQDPGMELHLIHYSYGVNSTEKGDLSSESTVSRIRTEHFPLTLESARPSHTSQYLCASTYSYNEQFFGPGTRLTVL.

V usage is TRBV5-4 and J usage is TRBJ1-4; 11 bases align to TRBD1. Germline assignment: CDR1 SGHNT and CDR2 YYREEE (reference sequence). The CDR3 totals 18 residues. After removal of 1 base from V and 1 base from J, the junction contained 6 bases not matched to a gene. The CDR3 loop reads CASSLWRDRGRTNEKLFF. In DNA form, the CDR3 reads TGTGCCAGCAGCTTGTGGCGGGACAGGGGGAGAACTAATGAAAAACTGTTTTTT.

This sequence joins TRBV15 and TRBJ2-1, with TRBD1 as a possible D gene (5 bases). V gave up 2 bases and J gave up 9 bases, with 14 bases separating them. This CDR3 is built from 14 residues. Per the germline V gene, CDR1 is LNHNV and CDR2 is YYDKDF (reference sequence). This chain's CDR3 is CATSRPTLRGEQFF. The CDR3 DNA reads as TGTGCCACCAGCAGACCGACCCTTAGGGGTGAGCAGTTCTTC.

The rearrangement uses TRBV2 and TRBJ2-3, with no clear D. The CDR3 spans 15 residues. CDR1 and CDR2 (germline): SNHLY, FYNNEI. Trimming removed 0 bases at V and 2 bases at J, with 9 bases between. CDR3 region: CASSEAMGHTDTQYF. Written as DNA, the CDR3 is TGTGCCAGCAGTGAAGCGATGGGTCACACAGATACGCAGTATTTT.

This clone was observed a single time. V and J are TRBV19 and TRBJ2-7; D gene unclear. Trimming stripped 7 bases from V and 2 bases from J, with 21 bases between. CDR3 length: 16 residues. The germline V gene encodes CDR1 LNHDA and CDR2 SQIVND (reference sequence). The CDR3 sequence: CASNHPVSYSPYEQYF. CDR3 nucleotides: TGTGCCAGTAACCATCCGGTCTCCTATTCCCCCTACGAGCAGTACTTC.

The genes are TRBV5-1 and TRBJ2-5; TRBD1 agrees at 8 bases. V shed 3 bases, J shed 5 bases, and the junction held 9 bases outside the gene matches. The CDR3 loop spans 15 amino acids. Germline CDR1 is SGHRS and CDR2 is YFSETQ. This CDR3 reads CASSSSGGSWETQYF. CDR3 nucleotides: TGCGCCAGCAGCTCCTCAGGGGGCTCGTGGGAGACCCAGTACTTC.

In this sample, this clone turned up once. An end of the junction does not agree with germline; a read error may underlie this. V is TRBV29-1 and J is TRBJ2-7; D is unresolved. Germline CDR1 SQVTM, CDR2 ANQGSEA. The CDR3 length is 14 residues. The CDR3, as DNA: TGCAGCGTTAGTGTAGAGAATACCTCCGACGAGCAGTACTTC. It encodes CSVSVENTSDEQYF.

The chain combines TRBV5-4 with TRBJ2-1, with 14 bases lining up with TRBD2. Germline lookup yields CDR1 SGHNT and CDR2 YYREEE (reference sequence). The V gene end was trimmed by 0 bases and the J gene end by 9 bases; junction bases not matched to a gene: 5. The CDR3 sequence is 16 residues long. CDR3 sequence (DNA): TGTGCCAGCAGCTTGGTAGGGACTAGCGGGAGTGGTGAGCAGTTCTTC. This gives the protein CASSLVGTSGSGEQFF.

The chain links TRBV5-1 to TRBJ2-2; the D gene is possibly TRBD1 (5 bases). Germline loops: CDR1 SGHRS, CDR2 YFSETQ. Trimming cost V 4 bases and J 2 bases, with 12 bases left between them. The CDR3 covers 15 residues. CDR3 nucleotides: TGCGCCAGCAGCCTGACAGTGCCCAACACCGGGGAGCTGTTTTTT. It specifies CASSLTVPNTGELFF.

This clone showed up just once. The chain combines TRBV6-9 with TRBJ2-4, with D unclear. The V gene lost 7 bases and the J gene lost 2 bases, with 24 bases spanning the gap. Germline lookup yields CDR1 MNHGY and CDR2 SVAAGI. This CDR3 comprises 18 residues. CDR3 sequence reads: CASTPIGQPTVPKNIQYF. The CDR3 DNA reads TGTGCCAGCACCCCTATAGGGCAGCCAACCGTCCCCAAAAACATTCAGTACTTC.

The CDR3 DNA reads TGTGCCAGCAGCTCGCCGCGGGACAGCTACGAGCAGTACTTC. It specifies CASSSPRDSYEQYF. The chain uses TRBV7-9 and TRBJ2-7; possibly TRBD1 for D (7 bases). This CDR3 region has 14 residues. Germline V gives CDR1 SEHNR, CDR2 FQNEAQ (reference sequence). Between the trimmed V and J ends, which lost 4 bases and 3 bases, there was a span of 13 bases.

The V call is TRBV19, the J call TRBJ2-3; 7 nucleotides line up with TRBD1. The J segment lost 6 bases and the V segment lost 3 bases, leaving 6 bases of the junction unmatched. CDR3 size: 14 residues. Germline V gene sequence: CDR1 LNHDA, CDR2 SQIVND (reference sequence). In DNA, the CDR3 is TGTGCCAGTAGTATGGACAGGCTGGGGGATACGCAGTATTTT. It yields the protein CASSMDRLGDTQYF. The full variable domain, in which reference TRBV19 and TRBJ2-3 provide the parts outside the CDR3, is DGGITQSPKYLFRKEGQNVTLSCEQNLNHDAMYWYRQDPGQGLRLIYYSQIVNDFQKGDIAEGYSVSREKKESFPLTVTSAQKNPTAFYLCASSMDRLGDTQYFGPGTRLTVL.

This sequence joins TRBV28 and TRBJ2-5; TRBD2 aligns across 7 bases. CDR1 and CDR2 from the germline V gene are MDHEN and SYDVKM. CDR3 length: 14 amino acids. The junction had 4 bases not matched to a gene; V was cut back by 4 bases and J by 2 bases. The CDR3 nucleotides read TGTGCCAGCAGTTCGGGAGGCCGACAAGAGACCCAGTACTTC. Protein product: CASSSGGRQETQYF.

The chain uses TRBV28 and TRBJ2-5; D perhaps matches TRBD1 (5 bases). Germline V lookup: CDR1 MDHEN, CDR2 SYDVKM. This CDR3 contains 13 residues. The V gene lost 7 bases and the J gene lost 2 bases, with 11 bases spanning the gap. CDR3 in amino acids: CASTLTGQETQYF. CDR3 bases: TGTGCCAGCACCTTAACAGGACAAGAGACCCAGTACTTC.

In this sample, this clone turned up a few times. The gene calls are TRBV29-1 and TRBJ1-1, with D tentatively TRBD1 (6 bases). Germline CDR1 reads SQVTM; CDR2 reads ANQGSEA. The CDR3 contains 13 residues. Trimming removed 8 bases from V and 0 bases from J, with 13 bases in between. The CDR3 reads CSTTGQVNTEAFF. The CDR3 bases are TGCAGCACCACGGGACAAGTGAACACTGAAGCTTTCTTT.

This clone was recorded once. The CDR3 here is CASSFGQVGTEAFF. The CDR3 nucleotides are TGTGCCAGCAGCTTTGGACAGGTAGGGACTGAAGCTTTCTTT. J is TRBJ1-1 and V is TRBV5-6; 7 bases line up with TRBD1. The CDR3 consists of 14 residues. V lost 2 bases, J lost 5 bases, and 6 bases stayed unmatched. Germline values: CDR1 SGHDT, CDR2 YYEEEE.

The chain recombines TRBV15 with TRBJ2-1; 14 nucleotides agree with TRBD2. V shed 3 bases and J 6 bases; nucleotides not matched to a gene: 1. The CDR3 is 15 residues long. CDR1 is LNHNV, CDR2 YYDKDF, per germline (reference sequence). The CDR3 here is CATSSGTSGSNEQFF. The CDR3, as DNA: TGTGCCACCAGCAGCGGGACTAGCGGGAGCAATGAGCAGTTCTTC.

The J gene is TRBJ2-7, the V gene TRBV13; D may be TRBD2 (6 bases). The germline V and J ends were trimmed by 0 bases and 2 bases, with 17 bases remaining between them. The CDR3 contains 17 residues. Germline V gene lookup returns CDR1 PRHDT and CDR2 FYEKMQ (reference sequence). The CDR3: CASSLGQEGRPPYEQYF. The CDR3 coding sequence is TGTGCCAGCAGCTTAGGCCAGGAGGGCAGGCCTCCCTACGAGCAGTACTTC.

This clone has only a few counts. CDR3 in amino acids: CASNFLGSTEAFF. The CDR3 DNA reads as TGTGCCAGCAATTTCCTTGGGAGTACTGAAGCTTTCTTT. The chain is built from TRBV2 and TRBJ1-1; the D is unclear. The V end lost 7 bases, the J end lost 5 bases, and 14 bases lay between the germline ends. The CDR3 spans 13 residues. Germline lookup yields CDR1 SNHLY and CDR2 FYNNEI.

Notes on this clone: The sample carries other DNA sequences with the same CDR3. This chain links TRBV5-1 with TRBJ1-4; D ambiguous. The germline V gene has CDR1 SGHRS and CDR2 YFSETQ. The CDR3 totals 14 residues. V lost 4 bases and J lost 0, with 7 bases in between. CDR3: CASSLVATNEKLFF. DNA of the CDR3: TGCGCCAGCAGCCTGGTTGCAACTAATGAAAAACTGTTTTTT.

The V and J genes are TRBV7-2 and TRBJ2-7; 11 nucleotides agree with TRBD1. Germline loops: CDR1 SGHTA, CDR2 FQGNSA. The length of the CDR3 is 15 residues. Trimming took 5 bases from V and 4 from J; bases not matched to a gene: 7. The CDR3 DNA is TGTGCCAGCAGCGACCCGGACAGGGGGCGTTACGAGCAGTACTTC. Protein: CASSDPDRGRYEQYF.

The chain combines TRBV6-1 with TRBJ2-7; no clear D gene. CDR1 is MNHNS and CDR2 is SASEGT in the germline V gene. The length of the CDR3 is 14 residues. Trimming pared 7 bases from V and 0 bases from J, leaving 13 bases between. DNA for the CDR3: TGTGCCAGCATCCACAAGCCCTTCTCCTACGAGCAGTACTTC. Amino acids: CASIHKPFSYEQYF.